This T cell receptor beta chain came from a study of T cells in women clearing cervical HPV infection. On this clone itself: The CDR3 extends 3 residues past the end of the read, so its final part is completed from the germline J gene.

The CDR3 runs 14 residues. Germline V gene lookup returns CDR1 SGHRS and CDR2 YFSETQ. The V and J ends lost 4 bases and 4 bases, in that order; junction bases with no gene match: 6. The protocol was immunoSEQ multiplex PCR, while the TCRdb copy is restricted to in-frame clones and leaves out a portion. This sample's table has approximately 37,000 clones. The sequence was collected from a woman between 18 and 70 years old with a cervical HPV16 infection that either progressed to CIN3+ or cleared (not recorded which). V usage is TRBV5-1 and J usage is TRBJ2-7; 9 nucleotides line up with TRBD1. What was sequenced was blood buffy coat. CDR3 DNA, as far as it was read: TGCGCCAGCAGCCTCGGACAGGGGAGGTACGAG. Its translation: CASSLGQGRYE. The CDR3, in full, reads CASSLGQGRYEQYF.